Presented here are 13 T cell receptor beta chains from one specimen sequenced in a study of cytomegalovirus exposure and HLA in healthy donors. Vbeta (60) and Jbeta (13) primers were used in the PCR. The table came from immunoSEQ multiplex PCR; TCRdb's copy has only in-frame clones and leaves some out. In the table there are roughly 120,000 clones, approximately 80% of which are singletons. The sample taken for sequencing was PBMCs. Every receptor here comes from a man aged 25-40 years in good health and CMV-seropositive.

This clone was seen a handful of times. The gene calls are TRBV4-3 and TRBJ1-1, with 11 bases identical to TRBD1. The CDR3 covers 14 residues. CDR1 is LGHNA, CDR2 YSLEER, per germline. Unmatched junction bases numbered 6, after V lost 4 bases and J lost 8 bases. The chain's CDR3 is CASSPTGQGGEAFF. The DNA of the CDR3 is TGCGCCAGCAGCCCGACGGGACAGGGGGGAGAAGCTTTCTTT.

The chain carries TRBV4-2 and TRBJ2-2; a possible D gene is TRBD1 (5 bases). Germline CDR1 LGHNA, CDR2 YNFKEQ. The CDR3 has 14 residues. V gave up 6 bases and J gave up 6 bases, with 14 bases separating them. The CDR3 nucleotides read TGTGCCAGCAGGCCAGGGTGGGGCGCCGGGGAGCTGTTTTTT. Its translation: CASRPGWGAGELFF.

The chain carries TRBV30 and TRBJ1-5; possible D gene TRBD1, 5 bases. CDR1 is GTSNPN, CDR2 SVGIG, per germline (reference sequence). CDR3 length: 13 residues. The V end was cut by 0 bases, the J end by 9 bases, with 12 bases between. CDR3 sequence reads: CAWSVQLGGPQHF. The CDR3 DNA follows: TGTGCCTGGAGTGTACAGTTGGGGGGGCCCCAGCATTTT.

This clone came up a few times. This chain links TRBV6-1 with TRBJ2-7; 9 nucleotides agree with TRBD1. Unmatched junction bases numbered 7, after V lost 5 bases and J lost 2 bases. CDR3 length equals 15 residues. The germline V gene encodes CDR1 MNHNS and CDR2 SASEGT. CDR3 sequence (DNA): TGTGCCAGCAGTTGGATGGGACAGGGAGCCTACGAGCAGTACTTC. Its translation: CASSWMGQGAYEQYF.

This chain connects TRBV7-2 to TRBJ2-7; the match to TRBD2 covers 8 bases. The CDR3 has 15 residues. V lost 5 bases and J lost 6; bases outside the gene matches: 12. Per germline, CDR1 SGHTA and CDR2 FQGNSA. Here the CDR3 DNA reads TGTGCCAGCAGCCCCACGGGACTAGGACCCCTCGAGCAGTACTTC. This translates into CASSPTGLGPLEQYF.

This clone has more than one count but fewer than ten. The V and J genes are TRBV6-5 and TRBJ1-2; D gene uncertain. The V and J ends lost 6 bases and 8 bases respectively, with 13 bases between them. Germline V gene sequence: CDR1 MNHEY, CDR2 SVGAGI. The CDR3 has 12 residues. CDR3: CASSPGIIGYTF. The CDR3 nucleotides are TGTGCCAGCAGCCCCGGGATAATAGGCTACACCTTC.

V and J are TRBV28 and TRBJ2-1, with 9 bases identical to TRBD1. The V and J ends lost 4 bases and 7 bases, in that order; junction bases with no gene match: 8. Per the germline V gene, CDR1 is MDHEN and CDR2 is SYDVKM. This CDR3 is built from 15 residues. CDR3 bases: TGTGCCAGCAGTTCCCCGGGACAGGGAAAAAATGAGCAGTTCTTC. Translated, it gives CASSSPGQGKNEQFF.

The chain couples TRBV11-2 to TRBJ2-5; D might be TRBD1 (5 bases). This CDR3 is 15 amino acids long. Germline CDR1 SGHAT, CDR2 FQNNGV. V lost 1 base, J lost 4 bases, and 13 bases lay in between. The CDR3 is CASSLGPRELETQYF. DNA of the CDR3: TGTGCCAGCAGCTTAGGCCCCAGGGAATTAGAGACCCAGTACTTC.

The rearrangement links TRBV6-5 to TRBJ2-7; 7 bases are shared with TRBD2. Germline CDR1 is MNHEY and CDR2 is SVGAGI. This CDR3 contains 13 residues. Trimming at V came to 6 bases and at J to 7 bases, leaving 9 bases not matched to a gene. The CDR3 nucleotides read TGTGCCAGCAGGGGGAGGGTCATCCCTGAGCAGTACTTC. Residues: CASRGRVIPEQYF.

The chain combines TRBV27 with TRBJ1-5, with no clear D. The length of the CDR3 is 14 residues. Germline CDR1 MNHEY, CDR2 SMNVEV (reference sequence). The V and J ends lost 2 bases and 0 bases respectively, with 5 bases between them. CDR3 in amino acids: CASSLAGSNQPQHF. The DNA of the CDR3 is TGTGCCAGCAGTTTAGCCGGTAGCAATCAGCCCCAGCATTTT.

The chain couples TRBV15 to TRBJ1-5; 7 nucleotides line up with TRBD1. Germline CDR1 LNHNV, CDR2 YYDKDF (reference sequence). The ends lost 5 bases at V and 3 bases at J; junction bases unmatched: 10. The CDR3 sequence is 16 residues long. The CDR3 nucleotides are TGTGCCACCAGCGGACCTTTGACAGGGACCAATCAGCCCCAGCATTTT. Residues: CATSGPLTGTNQPQHF. Full variable domain (rest looked up from reference TRBV15 and TRBJ1-5): DAMVIQNPRYQVTQFGKPVTLSCSQTLNHNVMYWYQQKSSQAPKLLFHYYDKDFNNEADTPDNFQSRRPNTSFCFLDIRSPGLGDTAMYLCATSGPLTGTNQPQHFGDGTRLSIL.

The chain has TRBV10-2 and TRBJ2-7, with a tentative D call TRBD2 (5 bases). The CDR3 spans 16 residues. V lost 5 bases, J lost 0 bases, and 17 bases lay in between. Germline-derived CDR1 and CDR2 are WSHSY and SAAADI. The CDR3 nucleotides are TGCGCCAGCAGTCGGGATATCGGAAGGAGCTCCTACGAGCAGTACTTC. It specifies CASSRDIGRSSYEQYF.

V and J are TRBV6-5 and TRBJ1-1; the D is unclear. There are 13 residues in the CDR3. Looked up from germline, CDR1 is MNHEY and CDR2 is SVGAGI. The V and J ends lost 2 bases and 4 bases respectively, with 8 bases between them. The CDR3 coding sequence is TGTGCCAGCAGTTACGTAGCCGGCACTGAAGCTTTCTTT. Residues: CASSYVAGTEAFF.